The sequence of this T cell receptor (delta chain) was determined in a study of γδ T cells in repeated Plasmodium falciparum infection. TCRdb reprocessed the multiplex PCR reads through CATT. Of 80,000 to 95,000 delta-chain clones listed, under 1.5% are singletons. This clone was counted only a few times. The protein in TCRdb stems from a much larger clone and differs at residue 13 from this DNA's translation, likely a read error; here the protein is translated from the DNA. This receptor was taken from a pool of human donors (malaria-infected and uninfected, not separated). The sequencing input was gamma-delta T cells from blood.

The CDR3: CACASSRNNTDKPIF. Written as DNA, the CDR3 is TGTGCCTGTGCGTCTTCGCGGAATAACACCGATAAACCCATCTTT. The V gene was identified as TRDV2, while no J gene was called. CDR3 length: 15 residues. Germline CDR1 is GEAIGNYY and CDR2 is EKD.